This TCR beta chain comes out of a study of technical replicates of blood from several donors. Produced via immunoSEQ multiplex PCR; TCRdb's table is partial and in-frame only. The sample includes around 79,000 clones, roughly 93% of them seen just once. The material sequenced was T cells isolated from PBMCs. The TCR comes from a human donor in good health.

The CDR3 reads CASSPTGTANNEQFF. CDR3 DNA: TGCGCCAGCAGCCCGACCGGGACAGCCAACAATGAGCAGTTCTTC. This chain uses TRBV5-1 with TRBJ2-1; 7 nucleotides align to TRBD1. Trimming took 4 bases from V and 5 from J; bases not matched to a gene: 9. The CDR3 has 15 amino acids. Germline CDR1 reads SGHRS; CDR2 reads YFSETQ.